This T cell receptor (beta chain) comes out of a study of cytomegalovirus exposure and HLA in healthy donors. Trimming removed 3 bases from V and 3 bases from J, with 11 bases in between. CDR1 and CDR2 (germline): KGHSH, LQKENI. The CDR3 length is 14 residues. Profiled with immunoSEQ multiplex PCR; TCRdb holds only in-frame clones, not every one. The sample records approximately 97,000 clones, about 95% being singletons. The sequencing input was PBMCs. The clonotype comes from a woman aged 18 to 35 in good health and CMV-seronegative. V and J are TRBV18 and TRBJ1-2, with D uncertain. The CDR3, as DNA: TGTGCCAGCTCACCGGAGGACGGCTACTATGGCTACACCTTC. It yields the protein CASSPEDGYYGYTF.